The subject of this entry is one T cell receptor (beta chain). The table lists this clonotype with many counts. The antigen it binds to is not known. Per-base qualities were not stored, and no clone one base away is much larger. This record belongs to a study of T-cell reconstitution after alpha-beta-depleted transplantation in children (dated by TCRdb to 2016 to 2017). Regarding the research as a whole: Using TCR repertoire profiling, the study quantitatively followed how T-cell immune reconstitution unfolded in children after TCRalphabeta/CD19-depleted allogeneic hematopoietic cell transplantation.

Findings and caveats that apply to the study as a whole: About two months after transplant, the apparently early recovery of alphabetaT-cell counts reportedly depended on just several hundred clones that had expanded rapidly and came from non-depleted graft cells. Over subsequent months, a decline in hyperexpanded clone frequencies was noted, and after one year, T-cell counts and TCRbeta diversity were mostly ascribed to newly produced T cells. In some patients, the high TCRbeta diversity seen at day 60 was put down to recipient T cells and intrathymic progenitors that had survived conditioning.

Library method: PCR. TCRdb shows the sequencer as Illumina HiSeq 2500. TCR library preparation used molecular barcoding, with unique molecular identifiers applied to normalize quantification of the TCRbeta repertoire. TCRdb reanalyzed the raw reads on its own, using fastp at Q25 for trimming and MiXCR for clone calling, and kept in-frame beta chains. Entries are consolidated by CDR3 protein sequence, retaining the most common genes and DNA. The sample includes over 90,000 distinct CDR3 sequences, with about 6% observed a single time. In total, the top ten clones hold 5.5% to 6.5% of the sample. The time point label, read with the paper, signifies: day 60 (about 2 months) after transplantation. The treatment or condition label of this sample denotes: allogeneic hematopoietic cell transplantation with graft depleted of TCRalphabeta T cells and CD19 B cells. The children who served as transplant recipients had been given grafts of TCRalphabeta/CD19-depleted allogeneic hematopoietic cells.

The germline V gene provides CDR1 SGHTS and CDR2 YDEGEE. From the cysteine up to the phenylalanine, the CDR3 has a length of 16 residues. Of the read, only the CDR3 DNA is kept; its 48 bases are in frame from base 1. Trimming costs V 4 bases and J 5 bases, and their ends lie 22 bases apart. This specimen consisted of PBMCs, mostly from graft donor cells, obtained 60 days after TCRalphabeta/CD19-depleted stem cell transplant. The chain is assembled from TRBV5-8 and TRBJ2-7, with TRBD1 as a weak D call on 6 bases. This TCR derives from a female patient aged 2-10 years who had a stem cell transplant for Fanconi anemia, so the T cells may come from the graft donor. The CDR3: CASSDYIYREGDEQYF. The bases read TGTGCCAGCAGCGATTATATTTACAGGGAAGGAGACGAGCAGTACTTC. Full variable domain (CDR3 extended with the reference TRBV5-8 and TRBJ2-7 proteins): EAGVTQSPTHLIKTRGQQATLRCSPISGHTSVYWYQQALGLGLQFLLWYDEGEERNRGNFPPRFSGRQFPNYSSELNVNALELEDSALYLCASSDYIYREGDEQYFGPGTRLTVT.